This T cell receptor beta chain was captured by sequencing in a study of human T cells and chemical hapten exposure (dated by TCRdb to the early 2020s). Concerning the study at large: For sensitization, 2% DPC in acetone was applied to a 2 cm by 2 cm area of upper inner arm skin. Throughout the study period of roughly 24 weeks, patients also received therapeutic DPC doses to the scalp every week. Patch tests used Finn chambers with 0.01% DPC on the upper back, scored after 6 days by International Contact Dermatitis Research Group standards. Most of the patients in the cohort were female, and the cohort covered alopecia areata with under or over 50% scalp involvement, alopecia totalis and alopecia universalis. Libraries were pooled for sequencing, and per-sample TCR yields varied mainly because of small differences in library volumes within the pool. This study followed changes in the peripheral blood TCR repertoire in vivo during primary and secondary sensitization of alopecia patients to the hapten diphenylcyclopropenone (DPC). Blood samples were taken from patients before sensitization (week 0) and then at 2, 6 and about 24 weeks after DPC sensitization. Nearly 30 alopecia patients provided blood for TCR sequencing at one to four time points (pre-sensitization, 2, 6 and 24 weeks). Broad study findings and their caveats: Patch test score was positively correlated with the number of PT1 expanded TCRs, with significance at thresholds 8, 16 and 32 but not at 4. Alopecia, a presumed autoimmune disease, was present in all patients, so the immune response of the patients might differ from that of healthy individuals. DPC sensitization did not change the number of TCRs with a frequency above 1 in 1000, and there was no evidence of changes in global repertoire structure. Repeated subsampling changed both the strength of the expansion versus patch-test correlation and the threshold at which the correlation became significant. Expanded TCRs formed significantly more large CDR3 similarity clusters than pre-sensitization or healthy control sets, consistent with antigen-driven responses.

For this clonotype: What this receptor recognizes is not known. Base qualities are missing; no much larger clone stands one base away.

Library preparation used RACE. Sequencing was performed on a NextSeq 500. Library preparation attached unique molecular identifiers to individual cDNA molecules for quantitative, reproducible TCR counting. From each blood RNA sample, both TCR alpha and TCR beta chains were sequenced. Concerning the study's data processing: A median of about 100,000 TCRs per sample was observed, with a range of 23,224 to 690,600. V, J and CDR3 annotation of the TCR reads was carried out using the Decombinator software suite. To make PS versus PT1 abundance plots, every sample was subsampled to the same number of TCRs (28,000). TCRs were defined as expanded if absent before sensitization and observed at least eight times at the 2-week time point. Using fastp trimming at Q25 and MiXCR clonotype assembly, TCRdb reanalyzed the public sequencing data and kept in-frame beta chains. A single entry per CDR3 protein holds the most common genes and DNA from its merged rows. The V and J calls, along with clone size, are taken from TCRdb and not from the paper's own processing. This sample has approximately 38,000 distinct CDR3 sequences in its table, and approximately 10% of those were observed once. About 5.9% of the sample rests with the top ten.

A distance of 15 bases separates the germline ends of V and J, which lose 3 bases and 2 bases respectively. Including the terminal cysteine and phenylalanine, the CDR3 comprises 16 residues. Only the CDR3 region is kept as DNA, spanning 48 bases read in frame from base 1. According to the study, the label for this sample's time point signals: pre-sensitization, week 0. The treatment or condition label here, explained by the study, means: therapeutic diphenylcyclopropenone sensitization with weekly scalp DPC. Blood at each patch-test visit was drawn before the patch test was applied. Eligible patients were aged 18 to 70, diagnosed with alopecia, deemed suitable for DPC therapy, and excluded if pregnant. Total RNA was isolated from unfractionated whole blood collected in Tempus Blood RNA tubes.

This receptor chain uses TRBV12-3 or TRBV12-4 and TRBJ2-3, with TRBD2 as a weak D call on 5 bases. The receptor was isolated from a young man with alopecia areata. Some clones in this sample may be carry-over from other donors' samples. The source material was whole blood, sampled in connection with sensitization to the hapten diphenylcyclopropenone (DPC). The bases read TGTGCCAGCAGTTTCCGGACTCCAACCCTCACAGATACGCAGTATTTT. Its translation reads: CASSFRTPTLTDTQYF.